What follows are 27 T cell receptor beta chains derived from one specimen sequenced in a study of cytomegalovirus exposure and HLA in healthy donors. Assay used: immunoSEQ multiplex PCR; TCRdb lists only in-frame clones, some missing. Among roughly 90,000 clones listed, 85% were seen once. Sequencing was done on a sample of PBMCs. The receptors were gathered from a man aged 18 to 29 in good health and CMV-seropositive.

The chain combines TRBV11-3 with TRBJ1-4, with TRBD1 matching 8 bases. This CDR3 spans 15 amino acids. After removal of 5 bases from V and 6 bases from J, the junction contained 8 bases not matched to a gene. Germline lookup yields CDR1 SGHNT and CDR2 YENEEA. CDR3 residues: CASSGQGAPHEKLFF. In DNA, the CDR3 is TGTGCCAGCAGCGGACAGGGCGCTCCACATGAAAAACTGTTTTTT.

The chain joins TRBV9 to TRBJ2-7, with D hard to call. CDR1 and CDR2 (germline): SGDLS, YYNGEE. The CDR3 contains 13 residues. The V end was cut by 0 bases, the J end by 3 bases, with 7 bases between. This chain's CDR3 is CASSVGAGYEQYF. CDR3 DNA: TGTGCCAGCAGCGTAGGAGCAGGCTACGAGCAGTACTTC.

This sequence joins TRBV19 and TRBJ2-2; 9 positions agree with TRBD1. V dropped 8 bases and J dropped 13; count of bases not matched to a gene: 17. The length of the CDR3 is 15 residues. Looked up from germline, CDR1 is LNHDA and CDR2 is SQIVND (reference sequence). The CDR3 nucleotides read TGTGCCAGTCGCTATCCGGGACAGGGCCCCCGGATGCTGTTTTTT. It encodes CASRYPGQGPRMLFF.

The chain employs TRBV10-1 and TRBJ2-5, with 8 bases matching TRBD1. CDR3 length: 16 amino acids. V shed 0 bases and J 5 bases; nucleotides not matched to a gene: 8. The V gene's germline CDR1 is WNHNN and CDR2 SYGVQD (reference sequence). CDR3 in DNA: TGCGCCAGCAGTGAGTCAAAGGGCAGGGGGCGGGAGACCCAGTACTTC. The encoded protein is CASSESKGRGRETQYF.

The chain carries TRBV5-4 and TRBJ2-1; 10 nucleotides agree with TRBD2. The CDR3 runs to 19 residues. After removal of 4 bases from V and 0 bases from J, the junction contained 13 bases not matched to a gene. From germline, CDR1 is SGHNT and CDR2 YYREEE (reference sequence). CDR3 region: CASSLGGGLAASSYNEQFF. CDR3 in DNA: TGTGCCAGCAGCCTAGGGGGAGGACTAGCGGCGAGCTCCTACAATGAGCAGTTCTTC.

Ten or more counts support this clone. The V call is TRBV7-9, the J call TRBJ2-1; 11 nucleotides agree with TRBD2. CDR1 is SEHNR, CDR2 FQNEAQ, per germline (reference sequence). The CDR3 is made up of 16 amino acids. V gave up 5 bases and J gave up 7 bases; unmatched junction bases: 10. The CDR3 region is CASSPLSGRARNEQFF. CDR3 bases: TGTGCCAGCAGCCCCCTTAGCGGGAGGGCCAGAAATGAGCAGTTCTTC.

This clone was seen a handful of times. V gene TRBV6-5 combines with J gene TRBJ2-7, with 10 nucleotides matching TRBD1. CDR1 and CDR2 from the germline V gene are MNHEY and SVGAGI. Trimming at V came to 6 bases and at J to 7 bases, leaving 9 bases not matched to a gene. The CDR3 runs to 14 residues. The CDR3 DNA reads as TGTGCCAGCAGAGGACTGGGACAGGGGAGAGAGCAGTACTTC. It translates to CASRGLGQGREQYF.

This clone was detected once. V gene TRBV6-5 combines with J gene TRBJ2-7; D might be TRBD1 (7 bases). Per germline, CDR1 MNHEY and CDR2 SVGAGI. V was cut by 2 bases and J by 1 base, with 15 bases left in between. The CDR3 runs 16 residues. This chain's CDR3 is CASSYIRPGGSYEQYF. CDR3 in DNA: TGTGCCAGCAGTTACATTCGGCCAGGGGGGTCCTACGAGCAGTACTTC.

V and J are TRBV7-9 and TRBJ1-1; D is perhaps TRBD1 (5 bases). The CDR3 is 12 amino acids. The V end was cut by 6 bases, the J end by 7 bases, with 12 bases between. Germline loops: CDR1 SEHNR, CDR2 FQNEAQ (reference sequence). CDR3: CASSLPDSEAFF. The CDR3 DNA is TGTGCCAGCAGTTTACCCGACAGTGAAGCTTTCTTT.

This chain uses TRBV28 with TRBJ2-7; the D is unclear. Germline V CDR1 and CDR2: MDHEN, SYDVKM. V shed 2 bases and J shed 3 bases, with 8 bases lying between them. This CDR3 comprises 13 residues. Here the CDR3 DNA reads TGTGCCAGCAGTTTAATCTGGAGCTACGAGCAGTACTTC. It yields the protein CASSLIWSYEQYF. Full variable domain (missing parts from reference TRBV28 and TRBJ2-7): DVKVTQSSRYLVKRTGEKVFLECVQDMDHENMFWYRQDPGLGLRLIYFSYDVKMKEKGDIPEGYSVSREKKERFSLILESASTNQTSMYLCASSLIWSYEQYFGPGTRLTVT.

This clone occurred once. The CDR3, as DNA: TGTGCCACCAGCAGAGATTTTTTTGGGGCTTCAAACACCATATATTTT. This translates into CATSRDFFGASNTIYF. This sequence joins TRBV15 and TRBJ1-3, with a weak D call TRBD1 (5 bases). CDR1 LNHNV and CDR2 YYDKDF come from the germline V gene (reference sequence). CDR3 length: 16 amino acids. V shed 0 bases and J shed 6 bases, with 15 bases lying between them.

CDR3 DNA sequence: TGTGCCAGCAGCTTACAGGGGCGCGAGCAGTACGTC. Amino acid sequence: CASSLQGREQYV. This sequence joins TRBV11-2 and TRBJ2-7, with D maybe TRBD1 (6 bases). Trimming took off 2 bases at V and 6 bases at J, with 8 bases between the two ends. CDR1 is SGHAT and CDR2 is FQNNGV in the germline V gene. The CDR3 is made up of 12 amino acids.

This chain joins TRBV10-3 and TRBJ2-5; 9 bases align to TRBD1. Germline V gene data show CDR1 as ENHRY and CDR2 as SYGVKD. The CDR3 is made up of 14 amino acids. V lost 11 bases, J lost 5 bases, and 12 bases stayed unmatched. This CDR3 is CASTRDRDTETQYF. The CDR3, as DNA: TGTGCCTCCACCCGGGACAGGGATACGGAGACCCAGTACTTC.

The gene calls are TRBV10-3 and TRBJ2-5; D is uncertain. The V and J ends lost 2 bases and 3 bases respectively, with 7 bases between them. This CDR3 is built from 13 residues. Germline V lookup: CDR1 ENHRY, CDR2 SYGVKD. The CDR3, as DNA: TGTGCCATCAGTGAGCGGGTAGAAGAGACCCAGTACTTC. This translates into CAISERVEETQYF.

This clone was seen a handful of times. The gene calls are TRBV18 and TRBJ2-3, with D perhaps TRBD1 (6 bases). The germline V and J ends were trimmed by 4 bases and 5 bases, with 16 bases remaining between them. The CDR3 spans 15 residues. Germline V gene lookup returns CDR1 KGHSH and CDR2 LQKENI. The CDR3 region has the DNA TGTGCCAGCTCACAGGGGGACCGACGTTTAGATACGCAGTATTTT. Amino acid sequence: CASSQGDRRLDTQYF.

The CDR3: CASSLAVTALANTGELFF. In DNA, the CDR3 is TGCGCCAGCAGCTTGGCTGTAACAGCCCTTGCGAACACCGGGGAGCTGTTTTTT. The chain recombines TRBV5-1 with TRBJ2-2; D is ambiguous. CDR1 and CDR2 from the germline V gene are SGHRS and YFSETQ. Trimming removed 0 bases from V and 0 bases from J, with 15 bases in between. The CDR3 consists of 18 residues.

In this sample, this clone turned up once. This chain joins TRBV29-1 and TRBJ1-4; TRBD1 is a possible D gene (5 bases). The CDR3 loop spans 13 amino acids. Germline V gene data show CDR1 as SQVTM and CDR2 as ANQGSEA. V lost 3 bases, J lost 6 bases, and 11 bases lay in between. Here the CDR3 reads CSVEGGADEKLFF. The CDR3 DNA sequence: TGCAGCGTTGAGGGGGGAGCGGATGAAAAACTGTTTTTT.

The chain combines TRBV13 with TRBJ2-3; the match to TRBD2 covers 13 bases. Germline CDR1 and CDR2: PRHDT and FYEKMQ (reference sequence). J lost 3 bases, V lost 5 bases, and 5 bases had no gene match. This CDR3 has 16 amino acids. The CDR3 region has the DNA TGTGCCAGCAGCCTCCGGACTAGCGGGAGAACAGATACGCAGTATTTT. Translated: CASSLRTSGRTDTQYF.

Only a few counts were recorded for this clone. The genes are TRBV11-2 and TRBJ2-7; TRBD2 might be the D (7 bases). This CDR3 region has 15 residues. Trimming took 5 bases from V and 5 from J, leaving 19 bases between them. In germline, CDR1 is SGHAT, CDR2 FQNNGV. The CDR3 is CASSRPRGANHEQYF. The CDR3 DNA reads TGTGCCAGCAGCCGACCCCGGGGGGCGAATCACGAGCAGTACTTC. The entire variable domain, with the rest obtained from reference TRBV11-2 and TRBJ2-7, is as follows: EAGVAQSPRYKIIEKRQSVAFWCNPISGHATLYWYQQILGQGPKLLIQFQNNGVVDDSQLPKDRFSAERLKGVDSTLKIQPAKLEDSAVYLCASSRPRGANHEQYFGPGTRLTVT.

Written as DNA, the CDR3 is TGCGCCAGCAGCCAAAAGCAGGGGGCTCAGCCCCAGCATTTT. This gives the protein CASSQKQGAQPQHF. The rearrangement links TRBV4-1 to TRBJ1-5; 8 nucleotides line up with TRBD1. Per the germline V gene, CDR1 is MGHRA and CDR2 is YSYEKL. Trimming at V came to 2 bases and at J to 6 bases, leaving 3 bases not matched to a gene. This CDR3 region has 14 residues.

This clone has a single count. The CDR3 coding sequence is TGTGCCAGCAGTACCCTCCTAGCGTCGAGCTCCTACGAGCAGTACTTC. Its translation is CASSTLLASSSYEQYF. The chain employs TRBV6-6 and TRBJ2-7; D is possibly TRBD2 (6 bases). The CDR3 runs 16 residues. Looked up from germline, CDR1 is MNHNY and CDR2 is SVGAGI (reference sequence). V dropped 5 bases and J dropped 0 bases, with 17 bases sitting between them.

This chain connects TRBV18 to TRBJ2-7, with D possibly being TRBD1 (6 bases). Trimming took 6 bases from V and 2 from J, leaving 8 bases between them. The CDR3 contains 12 residues. Germline loops: CDR1 KGHSH, CDR2 LQKENI. CDR3 bases: TGTGCCAGCTCCTCAGGGGCCTACGAGCAGTACTTC. This sequence encodes CASSSGAYEQYF.

This sequence joins TRBV11-2 and TRBJ2-7; TRBD1 matches 9 bases. CDR1 is SGHAT and CDR2 is FQNNGV in the germline V gene. J was trimmed by 2 bases and V by 4 bases; bases with no gene match: 6. The CDR3 has 15 residues. CDR3 sequence: CASSSGTGPTYEQYF. Written as DNA, the CDR3 is TGTGCCAGCAGCTCAGGGACAGGGCCGACCTACGAGCAGTACTTC.

This clone showed up just once. This chain uses TRBV5-6 with TRBJ2-3, with 9 nucleotides matching TRBD1. This CDR3 spans 17 amino acids. V dropped 4 bases and J dropped 3; count of bases not matched to a gene: 12. In germline, CDR1 is SGHDT, CDR2 YYEEEE. CDR3 region: CASSGDRDRDLTDTQYF. The CDR3 DNA reads TGTGCCAGCAGCGGCGACCGGGACAGGGATCTGACAGATACGCAGTATTTT.

In its sample, this clone was seen a few times. The V and J genes are TRBV6-5 and TRBJ1-5; TRBD1 aligns across 7 bases. Germline values: CDR1 MNHEY, CDR2 SVGAGI. This CDR3 has 14 amino acids. V shed 4 bases, J shed 2 bases, and the junction held 2 bases outside the gene matches. CDR3 amino acids: CASSSDRGNQPQHF. CDR3 nucleotide sequence: TGTGCCAGCAGTTCCGACAGGGGCAATCAGCCCCAGCATTTT.

The chain employs TRBV6-6 and TRBJ1-4, with TRBD1 matching over 7 bases. The germline CDR1 and CDR2 sequences are MNHNY and SVGAGI (reference sequence). This CDR3 region has 14 residues. Germline trimming cut 5 bases from V and 4 bases from J; bases unmatched to any gene: 4. The CDR3 DNA follows: TGTGCCAGCAGTCTACAGGGGCTTAATGAAAAACTGTTTTTT. This gives the protein CASSLQGLNEKLFF.

The gene calls are TRBV30 and TRBJ2-7; 9 nucleotides agree with TRBD1. CDR3 length: 11 residues. CDR1 GTSNPN and CDR2 SVGIG come from the germline V gene (reference sequence). The CDR3 DNA sequence: TGTGCCTGGAGTGCAGGGGACAGGGCCCACGTC. Residues: CAWSAGDRAHV.